Shown below are 7 T cell receptor beta chains from a single sample sequenced in a study of identical twins. TCRdb re-derived calls from the 5' RACE reads in MiXCR, one entry per CDR3 protein. Of some 900,000 distinct CDR3 sequences in the sample, roughly 12% were seen once. This sample was shared with a second study, whose subject was yellow fever vaccine responses in identical twins.

What was sequenced was PBMCs. The receptors originated from a woman aged 18 to 35 in good health.

This rearrangement joins TRBV12-3 or TRBV12-4 to TRBJ1-2; D is possibly TRBD1 (5 bases). The CDR3 runs 15 residues. V was trimmed by 6 bases and J by 4 bases, leaving 18 bases between them. This CDR3 is CASRLRQSPIYGYTF. CDR3 nucleotides: TGTGCCAGCAGACTCAGACAGAGTCCGATCTATGGCTACACCTTC.

This chain uses TRBV28 with TRBJ2-7; possibly TRBD1 or TRBD2 for D (5 bases each). The CDR3 covers 17 residues. CDR1 is MDHEN, CDR2 SYDVKM, per germline. The V gene lost 3 bases and the J gene lost 5 bases, with 23 bases spanning the gap. The CDR3 is CASSFGAGGIGTNEQYF. CDR3 nucleotides: TGTGCCAGCAGTTTCGGGGCGGGTGGGATAGGTACGAACGAGCAGTACTTC. The entire variable domain, with the rest obtained from reference TRBV28 and TRBJ2-7, is as follows: DVKVTQSSRYLVKRTGEKVFLECVQDMDHENMFWYRQDPGLGLRLIYFSYDVKMKEKGDIPEGYSVSREKKERFSLILESASTNQTSMYLCASSFGAGGIGTNEQYFGPGTRLTVT.

This clonotype has only a few counts. This chain connects TRBV5-1 to TRBJ2-2; 10 positions match TRBD1. This CDR3 has 15 residues. The J segment lost 6 bases and the V segment lost 5 bases, leaving 7 bases of the junction unmatched. The germline V gene has CDR1 SGHRS and CDR2 YFSETQ. The CDR3 is CASSARDRGSGELFF. In nucleotides, the CDR3 is TGCGCCAGCAGTGCCCGGGACAGGGGTTCCGGGGAGCTGTTTTTT.

V and J are TRBV5-1 and TRBJ1-4, with TRBD1 as a possible D gene (5 bases). Germline V gene sequence: CDR1 SGHRS, CDR2 YFSETQ. CDR3 length: 16 amino acids. The V gene lost 0 bases and the J gene lost 5 bases, with 14 bases spanning the gap. The CDR3 region is CASSLDRINPNEKLFF. CDR3 in DNA: TGCGCCAGCAGCTTGGACAGGATAAACCCAAATGAAAAACTGTTTTTT.

This clonotype was observed a handful of times. The chain combines TRBV20-1 with TRBJ1-4; the match to TRBD1 covers 7 bases. Germline values: CDR1 DFQATT, CDR2 SNEGSKA (reference sequence). This CDR3 has 17 residues. Trimming removed 3 bases from V and 7 bases from J; junction bases left unmatched: 17. The CDR3 nucleotides are TGCAGTGCTAGGAAGCTTCGTGGACAGGCCGATATTGAAAAACTGTTTTTT. It yields the protein CSARKLRGQADIEKLFF.

V and J are TRBV3-1 and TRBJ2-3; 10 bases line up with TRBD2. The CDR3 covers 17 residues. After removal of 3 bases from V and 2 bases from J, the junction contained 8 bases not matched to a gene. CDR1 LGHDT and CDR2 YNNKEL come from the germline V gene (reference sequence). The CDR3 nucleotides read TGTGCCAGCAGCCACTCTAGCGGGAGACCGATCACAGATACGCAGTATTTT. Protein: CASSHSSGRPITDTQYF.

This clonotype was found a few times. This chain connects TRBV12-3 or TRBV12-4 to TRBJ2-5, with TRBD2 matching over 14 bases. The CDR3 consists of 19 residues. V lost 5 bases and J lost 0; bases outside the gene matches: 11. The CDR3 protein is CASSTRLAGGRFDQETQYF. As DNA, the CDR3 is TGTGCCAGCAGTACGAGACTAGCGGGAGGGCGGTTTGACCAAGAGACCCAGTACTTC.